This T cell receptor beta chain derives from a study of blood T cell repertoires in COVID-19 (dated by TCRdb to 2020 to 2021). Looking at the study overall: Samples covering the acute and convalescent phases of COVID-19 were provided by collaborators in the United States, Italy and Spain. The material from the prospective study consisted of cDNA or gDNA derived from T cells, B-cell-depleted T cells, or PBMCs. The dataset comprised deeply sampled blood TCRbeta repertoires from subjects exposed to, actively infected with, or recovered from COVID-19. The repertoires were released in a freely available public database meant as a resource for research on the immune response to SARS-CoV-2. Samples were obtained from the ongoing ImmuneRACE study (first 160 participants) and from 950 to 1,500 subjects provided by 6 global collaborators. A de-identified subject ID, COVID-19 status, age in years and sex were almost always included in the sample metadata. Where available, HLA class I and class II types were obtained from metadata supplied by the sample provider rather than from assay-based typing.

Remarks on this clone: Its recognized antigen is unknown. No per-base quality is available; no much larger clone lies one base away.

TCRbeta CDR3 regions were amplified from genomic DNA by means of the immunoSEQ Assay, a bias-controlled multiplex PCR. In the authors' own workflow: The number of nucleated cells in each sample was estimated by amplification of reference gene primers within the assay. To quantify the absolute abundance of each unique TCRbeta CDR3 rearrangement, sequence reads were collapsed and filtered. For each sample, productive Simpson clonality was calculated as the square root of Simpson's diversity index over productive rearrangements. TCRdb's version of the immuneACCESS table is confined to in-frame rearrangements and falls short of the full clone set. An unresolved V gene accounts for under half of the shortfall where checked; the remainder is of unknown origin. That table gives V, J and clone size, and the DNA gave D and trimming. The sample has about 70,000 clones on record, around 88% of them singletons. Approximately 6.8% of the sample is held by the ten biggest clonotypes.

The germline V gene supplies CDR1 MNHEY and CDR2 SVGAGI. Between the V and J ends, shortened by 0 bases and 2 bases respectively, the junction contains 8 bases. Measured from the cysteine to the phenylalanine, the CDR3 is 16 residues long. Only the CDR3 DNA is retained, 48 bases long and in frame from the first base. Whole blood was collected in K2EDTA tubes by collaborating institutions according to the institutions' own protocols. Collaborator samples were shipped for TCRbeta analysis as frozen whole blood, isolated PBMCs, or DNA extracted from either sample type. Findings and caveats that apply to the study as a whole: The amount of clinical and demographic metadata varied by source and participant and was provided uncurated.

The origin of this receptor is a woman between 70 and 85 years old with acute or convalescent COVID-19. The specimen was peripheral blood. The chain joins TRBV6-5 to TRBJ2-6; the D region possibly corresponds to TRBD1 (5 bases align). The CDR3 has the sequence CASSYSGQAGANVLTF. The nucleotide sequence reads TGTGCCAGCAGTTACTCGGGGCAGGCTGGGGCCAACGTCCTGACTTTC.